A selection of T cell receptor beta chains follows, all from one sample in a study of CD8 T cells in ankylosing spondylitis. TCRdb recomputed calls from the 5' RACE reads with MiXCR, one row per CDR3 protein. The profile shows some 140,000 distinct CDR3 sequences, 7.3% of them singletons. Material for sequencing was blood, either unsorted or a sorted T cell fraction (not recorded which). The origin of the receptors is a female donor with ankylosing spondylitis or in good health (not recorded which). Each CDR3 is given without its conserved first and last residue.

TRBV10-3 | AISERGGDTEAF
TRBV7-9 | ASRPSRGESYGYT
TRBV5-1 | ASSSVVSVEQF
TRBV11-2 | ASSFAGQGTEAF
TRBV10-3 | ATAGLTDTQY
TRBV2 | ASSVYSHIQY
TRBV6-1 | ASSTTGGGQPQH
TRBV12-3/TRBV12-4 | ASSLWLVDTGELF
TRBV11-2 | ASSLGRQGNQPQH
TRBV20-1 | SARDQKGGNQPQH
TRBV7-9 | ASSLDNQPQH
TRBV9 | ASSFSQGFEGTEAF
TRBV20-1 | SARVGGPTSPGGNTIY
TRBV25-1 | ASSDHGGRSHIEQF
TRBV10-3 | AISAQAHNQPQH
TRBV20-1 | SAPGQGGYEQY
TRBV4-3 | ASSHPDGSPLH
TRBV15 | ATGDFGNTIY
TRBV2 | ASSEAGIGELF
TRBV11-2 | ASSLSSGVNTGELF
TRBV12-3/TRBV12-4 | ASRYTGGTEAF
TRBV11-2 | ASSIVAGPGEQF
TRBV7-9 | ASSSYRNEQY
TRBV11-2 | ASSWERGGGDGYT
TRBV20-1 | SASEGPSTDTQY
TRBV28 | ASSLSSSYEQY
TRBV4-2 | ASSHGGAASYGYT
TRBV30 | AWSGQETQY
TRBV12-3/TRBV12-4 | ASSQREGKNIQY
TRBV28 | ASRVAGPNTGELF
TRBV20-1 | SSKAYNEQF
TRBV7-9 | ASSFPGQGANVYT
TRBV5-1 | ASSWRTVTGELF